This record concerns one T cell receptor (beta chain) sequence. Its antigen remains undetermined. The sample holds no much larger clone one base away, and base qualities are not on file. The CDR3 goes from the cysteine to the phenylalanine over 16 residues. Of the read, only the CDR3 DNA is kept; its 48 bases are in frame from base 1. The cohort consisted of fewer than 700 healthy bone marrow donors. Cohort members were all nominally healthy when sampled, although unrecorded immune exposures were likely present. The donor was CMV seropositive and belonged to the group of 250 to 300 seropositive cohort members. A peripheral blood sample was collected from each donor, and TCR beta sequencing was performed on peripheral blood mononuclear cells. The Qiagen DNeasy Blood Extraction Kit was used to extract genomic DNA from the blood cell samples. The data belong to a study of cytomegalovirus exposure and HLA in healthy donors (dated by TCRdb to the late 2010s). As for the study more broadly: An earlier analysis of roughly 500 of the donors reported approximately 300 Gb of sequence data and some 120 million unique TCR beta sequences from some 180 million T cells. Approximately 310 gigabases of sequencing data and approximately 85 million unique TCR sequences were included in an early release covering 500 to 750 HLA-typed donors. Of the roughly 390 genotyped donors, more than 75% were placed in the genetic ancestry cluster associated with self-reported Caucasian donors. The study aimed to test whether signatures of past pathogen exposure could be identified by cataloging public T cell receptors. The study used immunosequencing to profile the T cell repertoires of around 600 subjects and linked those repertoires to cytomegalovirus serostatus. Along with the approximately 620-subject first cohort, a separate validation cohort of 120 different subjects was used. High-throughput TCR immunosequencing, statistical association of individual TCRs with disease status, and machine learning were combined to predict cytomegalovirus infection status. In a later analysis, previously published TCR beta repertoires from about 670 donors were re-analyzed and high-resolution HLA genotyping was added so that TCR occurrence patterns could be studied. In the later analysis, no new phenotypic data were used to find candidate immune exposures; instead, reliance was placed on TCR beta sequences and their occurrence across donors. An earlier analysis of approximately 630 of the donors applied high-throughput TCR beta sequencing to assess whether each TCR beta V gene segment acted as functional or pseudogenic. Donor age, sex, ethnicity and CMV serostatus were compiled alongside the repertoire data. Genome-wide SNP genotypes for about 65% of the roughly 700 donors were used in a later genetic analysis, which treated that subset as a discovery cohort. Every repertoire in the discovery cohort had been generated on one and the same sequencing platform. Class I and class II HLA loci were covered by the typing at four-digit resolution. Typing coverage differed by locus: A, B, C, DRB1 and DQB1 were typed in about 629-640 donors, DQA1 in 522, DPA1 in over 600, and DPB1 in 400 to 490. Five DR-DQ haplotypes were handled as single units for association and clustering because linkage in the cohort was strong. On average, roughly 250,000 unique TCR beta nucleotide sequences were sequenced per donor among a few hundred genotyped donors of the cohort, with around 19% of those sequences being non-productive.

Libraries were built with the immunoSEQ multiplex PCR assay. A mixture of 60 forward primers for TCR Vbeta segments and 13 reverse primers for TCR Jbeta segments was used in the multiplex PCR. A multiplex PCR assay on genomic DNA amplified the CDR3 region of rearranged TCR beta genes. The Illumina HiSeq System was used to sequence the amplified TCR beta libraries as 87-base-pair reads. The authors' pipeline ran thus. A later analysis tallied 75 million to 95 million unique TCR beta chains across the approximately 670 repertoires, and roughly 11 million of those chains were shared by two or more donors. A nearest-neighbor algorithm error-corrected the raw reads and collapsed the reads into unique sequences, merging closely related sequences to remove PCR and sequencing errors. CDR3 sequences were aligned to IMGT reference sequences to assign V, D and J gene segments. Each retained sequence needed at least a six-nucleotide match to both a V gene segment and a J gene segment. A rearrangement counted as productive if the CDR3 had no stop codons and remained in frame with V and J, and every other rearrangement counted as non-productive. Following IMGT convention, CDR3 was defined as the stretch from the second conserved V-encoded cysteine to the conserved J-encoded phenylalanine. Sequences without an unambiguous match to a single V gene segment were excluded from the earlier analysis of a few hundred of the donors. In an earlier analysis of about 590 of the donors, a V segment was called functional when productive rearrangements were above 56.7%, and segregating when the standard deviation between donors exceeded 5%. A statistical classification framework was developed to diagnose cytomegalovirus status using the catalog of TCR beta chain sequences. In a later analysis, V and J genes were assigned by comparing TCR nucleotide sequences against IMGT/GENE-DB human TR gene sequences. The TCRdist pipeline was used in a later analysis to assign CDR3 sequences and most-parsimonious VDJ recombination scenarios. In a later analysis, each TCR beta chain was defined by its CDR3 amino acid sequence together with its V-gene family, and reads without a unique V-gene family were excluded. As a way to deal with suspected cross-contamination and a sequencing artifact, a later analysis dropped approximately 570 nucleotide sequences that were highly shared and had low generation probability. In a later analysis, a clonal expansion index for each public chain was calculated from normalized within-repertoire ranks of inferred template counts. In a later analysis, generation probabilities were computed using a VDJ recombination model fitted to out-of-frame rearrangements, and the results were checked against IGoR. A later analysis scored TCR-TCR, TCR-HLA and TCR-CMV co-occurrence with hypergeometric tests, applying a repertoire-size bias correction to TCR pairs. A later analysis estimated false discovery rates by permuting HLA or CMV assignments 20 times. A later analysis grouped co-occurring TCRs with DBSCAN, adding TCRdist sequence similarity when clustering within HLA-allele-positive subsets. For co-occurrence clustering, repertoires with fewer than 30,000 or more than 120,000 public chains were excluded, along with five repertoires with anomalous nucleotide sharing. The table was pulled from immuneACCESS by TCRdb, which kept in-frame rearrangements only. Such tables lose some clones; where checked, under half of the loss comes from unresolved V genes, and the rest has no known cause. V and J calls and clone size are copied from that table; D and trimming were computed from the DNA. Within this sample are about 89,000 clones, with about 85% of them counted one time only. The ten largest account for approximately 4% of the sample.

Overall study results and their limits: CMV serostatus was the only immune exposure information available for the cohort. HLA typing was unavailable for some donors at each locus, so association tests used only the typed subset. In a later analysis, the rate of TCR association differed among HLA loci, with DRB1 alleles having the most associated TCRs and HLA-C alleles having the fewest. Linkage disequilibrium might explain the correlated functional status among segregating V segments, but an unknown experimental factor could not be ruled out. V-gene and J-gene trimming of TCR beta chains was associated with a missense DCLRE1C variant in a later genetic analysis, and the association was replicated in an independent cohort. In a later analysis, around 15,000 TCR beta sequences were associated with specific HLA alleles at a false discovery rate of 0.05. A later analysis found that HLA-associated TCR beta chains were more clonally expanded and had lower generation probabilities than equally common non-associated chains. Some IMGT-functional V segments, including TRBV6-2 and TRBV6-3, could not be told apart with the 87-base-pair reads, so those segments were excluded. Several of the top co-occurrence clusters appeared to be linked to parvovirus B19, influenza, CMV and Epstein-Barr virus, according to a later analysis. A further reported finding was that TCR beta sequences accurately predicted the HLA-A and HLA-B alleles for most subjects in the first cohort. In vitro tests confirmed that a few of the cytomegalovirus-associated TCR beta chains recognize cytomegalovirus antigens. It was suggested by the authors that the approach could potentially be generalized to other disease states and immunological phenotypes. Most TCR sequences were seen in very few donors, while some public TCRs were found in many individuals. Assigning TCR associations to individual alleles was difficult when HLA alleles, especially DR and DQ, strongly co-occurred. A cluster of highly shared sequence variants was judged likely to represent a technical artifact of the sequencing pipeline. According to a later genetic analysis, donors in an Asian-associated ancestry cluster had fewer N-insertions in productive TCRs than the approximately 690-donor mean. A later analysis found that most CMV-associated TCR beta chains appeared HLA-restricted, with HLA associations seemingly driven largely by CMV exposure. The cohort was sequenced for TCR beta chains only, and without alpha or paired-chain data the features that could be detected were limited. In both the original and validation cohorts, the classifier was reported to diagnose cytomegalovirus status with high specificity and sensitivity. Broadly in line with IMGT annotations, most TCR beta V segments showed up in productive rearrangements about 87% or about 30% of the time in an earlier analysis of a few hundred of the donors. Sequencing depth was assumed to be roughly uniform across donors in the presence/absence analyses, though that assumption may not hold. The study gave a list of 150 to 200 TCR beta chains associated with cytomegalovirus. Some 16 rarely observed V segments, including chromosome 9 orphons, were excluded from the earlier analysis of several hundred of the donors because counts were too low.

Sequenced material: PBMCs. This chain is built from TRBV7-5 and TRBJ2-2; the D call TRBD2 from the table was never checked on the DNA. TRBV7-5 is a pseudogene. The sequence was obtained from a female donor in good health and CMV-seropositive. In nucleotide form, the sequence is TGTGTCAGAAGCTCCATAGCGGGGGGCAACACCGGGGAGCTGTTTTTT. Its amino acids are CVRSSIAGGNTGELFF.